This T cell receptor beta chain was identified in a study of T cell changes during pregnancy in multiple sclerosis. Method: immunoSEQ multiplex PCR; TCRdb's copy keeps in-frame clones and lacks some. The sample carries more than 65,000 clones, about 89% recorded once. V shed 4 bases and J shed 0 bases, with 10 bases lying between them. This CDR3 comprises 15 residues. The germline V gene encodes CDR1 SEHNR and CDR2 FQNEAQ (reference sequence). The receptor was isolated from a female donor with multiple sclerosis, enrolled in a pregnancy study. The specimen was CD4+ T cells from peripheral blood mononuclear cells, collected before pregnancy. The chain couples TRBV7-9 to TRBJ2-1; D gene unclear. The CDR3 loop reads CASSSGSYSYNEQFF. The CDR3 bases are TGTGCCAGCAGCTCCGGGTCCTACTCCTACAATGAGCAGTTCTTC.